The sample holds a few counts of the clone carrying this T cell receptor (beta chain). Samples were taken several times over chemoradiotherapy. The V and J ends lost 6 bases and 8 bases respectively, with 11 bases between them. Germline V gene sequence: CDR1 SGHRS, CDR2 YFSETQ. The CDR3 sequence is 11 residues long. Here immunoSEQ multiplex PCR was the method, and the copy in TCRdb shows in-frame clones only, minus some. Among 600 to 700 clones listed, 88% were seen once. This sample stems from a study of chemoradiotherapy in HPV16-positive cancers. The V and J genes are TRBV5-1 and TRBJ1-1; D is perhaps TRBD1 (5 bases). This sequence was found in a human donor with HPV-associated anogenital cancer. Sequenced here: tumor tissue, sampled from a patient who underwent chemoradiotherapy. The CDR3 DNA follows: TGCGCCAGCACCGGGACCGAAGAAGCTTTCTTT. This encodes CASTGTEEAFF.